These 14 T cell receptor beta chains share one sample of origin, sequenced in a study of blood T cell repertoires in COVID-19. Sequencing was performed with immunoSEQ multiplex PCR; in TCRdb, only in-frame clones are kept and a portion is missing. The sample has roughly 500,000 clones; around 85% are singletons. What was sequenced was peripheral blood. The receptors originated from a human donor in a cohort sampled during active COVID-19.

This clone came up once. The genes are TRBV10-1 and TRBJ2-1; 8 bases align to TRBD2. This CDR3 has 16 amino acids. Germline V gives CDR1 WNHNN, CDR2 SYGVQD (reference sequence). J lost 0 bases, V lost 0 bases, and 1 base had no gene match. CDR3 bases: TGCGCCAGCAGTGAGTCGGGGACTAGCTCCTACAATGAGCAGTTCTTC. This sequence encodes CASSESGTSSYNEQFF.

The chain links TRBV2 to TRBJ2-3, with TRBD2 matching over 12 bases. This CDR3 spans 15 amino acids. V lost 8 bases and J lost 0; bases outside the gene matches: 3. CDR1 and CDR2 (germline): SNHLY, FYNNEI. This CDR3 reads CASRTSGASTDTQYF. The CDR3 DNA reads TGTGCCAGCCGGACTAGCGGGGCTAGCACAGATACGCAGTATTTT.

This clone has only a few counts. CDR3 loop: CASTTSGEQFF. The CDR3 DNA reads TGTGCCAGCACGACTAGCGGCGAGCAGTTCTTC. The chain recombines TRBV27 with TRBJ2-1; 9 bases map to TRBD2. The CDR3 length is 11 residues. V trimming: 7 bases; J trimming: 10 bases; junction bases outside the gene matches: 2. CDR1 and CDR2 (germline): MNHEY, SMNVEV (reference sequence).

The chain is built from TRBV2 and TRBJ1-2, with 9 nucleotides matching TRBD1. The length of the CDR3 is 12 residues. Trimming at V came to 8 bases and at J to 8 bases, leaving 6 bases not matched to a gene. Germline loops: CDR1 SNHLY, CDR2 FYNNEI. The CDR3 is CASRGTGRGYTF. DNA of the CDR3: TGTGCCAGCCGGGGGACAGGGAGAGGCTACACCTTC.

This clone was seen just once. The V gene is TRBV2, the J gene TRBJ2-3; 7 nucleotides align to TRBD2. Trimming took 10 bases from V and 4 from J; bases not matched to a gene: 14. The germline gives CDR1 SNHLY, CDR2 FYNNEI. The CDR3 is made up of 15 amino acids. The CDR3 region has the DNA TGTGCCACGACTTCCGGACTAGTTTCTTCAGATACGCAGTATTTT. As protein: CATTSGLVSSDTQYF.

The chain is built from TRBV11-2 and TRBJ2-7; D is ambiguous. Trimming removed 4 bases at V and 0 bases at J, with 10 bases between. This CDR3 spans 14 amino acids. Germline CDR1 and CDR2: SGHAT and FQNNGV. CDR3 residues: CASSSTRGSYEQYF. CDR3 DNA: TGTGCCAGCAGCTCAACAAGAGGCTCCTACGAGCAGTACTTC.

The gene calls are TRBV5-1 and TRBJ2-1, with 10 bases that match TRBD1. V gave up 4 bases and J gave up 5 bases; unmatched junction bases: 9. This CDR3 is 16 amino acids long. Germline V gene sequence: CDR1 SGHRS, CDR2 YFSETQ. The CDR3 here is CASSRARTGGNNEQFF. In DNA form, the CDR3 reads TGCGCCAGCAGCCGAGCTCGGACAGGGGGAAACAATGAGCAGTTCTTC.

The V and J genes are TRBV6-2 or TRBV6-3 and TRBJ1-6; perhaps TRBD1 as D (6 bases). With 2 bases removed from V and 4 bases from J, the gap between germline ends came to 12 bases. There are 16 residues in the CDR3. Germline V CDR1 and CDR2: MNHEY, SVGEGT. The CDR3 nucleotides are TGTGCCAGCAGTTACGGAGACAGGACGTATAATTCACCCCTCCACTTT. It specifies CASSYGDRTYNSPLHF.

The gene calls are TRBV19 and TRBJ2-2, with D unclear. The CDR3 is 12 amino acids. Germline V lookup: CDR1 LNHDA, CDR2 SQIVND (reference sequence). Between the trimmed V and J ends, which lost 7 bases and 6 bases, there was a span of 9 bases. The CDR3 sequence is CASTREAGELFF. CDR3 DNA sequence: TGTGCCAGTACCCGCGAAGCCGGGGAGCTGTTTTTT.

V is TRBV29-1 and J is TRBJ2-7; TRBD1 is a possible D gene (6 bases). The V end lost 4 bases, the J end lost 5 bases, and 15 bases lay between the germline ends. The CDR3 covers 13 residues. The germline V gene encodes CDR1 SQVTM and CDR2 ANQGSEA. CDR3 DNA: TGCAGCGTTGGGGAACAGGGTAGCCACGAGCAGTACTTC. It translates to CSVGEQGSHEQYF.

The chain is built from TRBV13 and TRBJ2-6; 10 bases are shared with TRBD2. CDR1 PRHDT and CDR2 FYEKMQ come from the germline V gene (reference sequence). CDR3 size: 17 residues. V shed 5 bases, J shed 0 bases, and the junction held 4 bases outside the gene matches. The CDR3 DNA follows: TGTGCCAGCAGCCTACTAGCGGGATACTCTGGGGCCAACGTCCTGACTTTC. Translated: CASSLLAGYSGANVLTF.

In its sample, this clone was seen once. Here the CDR3 reads CAWVVGAEDTQYF. In DNA, the CDR3 is TGTGCCTGGGTGGTGGGAGCCGAAGATACGCAGTATTTT. This chain connects TRBV7-9 to TRBJ2-3; a possible D gene is TRBD2 (5 bases). The CDR3 loop spans 13 amino acids. The V gene lost 11 bases and the J gene lost 5 bases, with 17 bases spanning the gap. Germline values: CDR1 SEHNR, CDR2 FQNEAQ (reference sequence).

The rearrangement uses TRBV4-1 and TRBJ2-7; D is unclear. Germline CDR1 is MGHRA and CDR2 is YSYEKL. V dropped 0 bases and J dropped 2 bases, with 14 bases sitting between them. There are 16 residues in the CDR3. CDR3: CASSQETMGSTYEQYF. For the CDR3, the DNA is TGCGCCAGCAGCCAAGAGACCATGGGCAGTACCTACGAGCAGTACTTC.

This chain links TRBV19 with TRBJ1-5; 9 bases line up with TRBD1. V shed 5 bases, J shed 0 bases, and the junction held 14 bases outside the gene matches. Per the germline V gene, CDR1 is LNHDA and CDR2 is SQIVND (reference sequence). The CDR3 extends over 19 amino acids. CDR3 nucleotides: TGTGCCAGTAGTTTCAGGACAGGGGCACGGGGCCTTAGCAATCAGCCCCAGCATTTT. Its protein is CASSFRTGARGLSNQPQHF.